The 23 T cell receptor beta chains below all came from one sample that was sequenced in a study of CD8 T cells in ankylosing spondylitis. MiXCR, applied by TCRdb to the 5' RACE reads, yields one record per CDR3 protein. The profile shows 700,000 to 1,000,000 distinct CDR3 sequences, roughly 12% of them singletons. Notes on the study in general: Made up of fewer than ten highly homologous variants, a TCR beta motif appeared characteristic of ankylosing spondylitis blood.

No antigen has been assigned to these receptors. Sequenced input: blood, either unsorted or a sorted T cell fraction (not recorded which). These receptors all come from a male donor with ankylosing spondylitis.

The chain is built from TRBV12-3 or TRBV12-4 and TRBJ2-3, with TRBD2 identical over 12 bases. The CDR3 has 17 amino acids. Germline trimming cut 1 base from V and 4 bases from J; bases unmatched to any gene: 6. For the CDR3, the DNA is TGTGCCAGCAGTTTAGTGACTAGCGGGAGAGGGGCAGATACGCAGTATTTT. Translation gives CASSLVTSGRGADTQYF.

The chain links TRBV4-2 to TRBJ1-4, with D possibly matching TRBD1 (6 bases). The V gene's germline CDR1 is LGHNA and CDR2 YNFKEQ. There are 16 residues in the CDR3. Trimming pared 1 base from V and 7 bases from J, leaving 16 bases between. CDR3 sequence reads: CASSQAGRGGIEKLFF. In DNA form, the CDR3 reads TGTGCCAGCAGCCAAGCGGGGAGAGGGGGGATTGAAAAACTGTTTTTT.

This chain connects TRBV9 to TRBJ2-5; D remains ambiguous. Germline CDR1 SGDLS, CDR2 YYNGEE. Trimming took off 0 bases at V and 4 bases at J, with 7 bases between the two ends. The CDR3 contains 13 residues. The CDR3 region has the DNA TGTGCCAGCAGCGTAGAATGGGGAGAGACCCAGTACTTC. It codes for CASSVEWGETQYF.

V usage is TRBV7-2 and J usage is TRBJ2-4, with D possibly TRBD1 on 5 matching bases. CDR3 length: 16 amino acids. V dropped 5 bases and J dropped 0 bases, with 14 bases sitting between them. Germline assignment: CDR1 SGHTA and CDR2 FQGNSA. The CDR3 here is CASSNTGSLAKNIQYF. Written as DNA, the CDR3 is TGTGCCAGCAGCAATACAGGATCTTTAGCCAAAAACATTCAGTACTTC.

The sample holds a few counts of this clonotype. The rearrangement uses TRBV7-2 and TRBJ1-4; D not certain. V was shortened by 9 bases and J by 7 bases, with 21 bases between the two germline ends. Germline V lookup: CDR1 SGHTA, CDR2 FQGNSA. This CDR3 comprises 15 residues. The CDR3 loop is CASARRPSSGEKLFF. CDR3 bases: TGTGCCAGTGCAAGGCGGCCTTCAAGCGGTGAAAAACTGTTTTTT.

This clonotype was detected a few times. The chain combines TRBV6-1 with TRBJ2-3; D not certain. Trimming left V 1 base short and J 3 bases short, with 14 bases between. The CDR3 covers 16 residues. Looked up from germline, CDR1 is MNHNS and CDR2 is SASEGT. This chain's CDR3 is CASSEGPASETDTQYF. Here the CDR3 DNA reads TGTGCCAGCAGTGAAGGCCCAGCGTCGGAAACAGATACGCAGTATTTT.

The chain employs TRBV10-3 and TRBJ2-5; no clear D. The V and J ends lost 10 bases and 1 base respectively, with 13 bases between them. CDR3 size: 13 residues. Looked up from germline, CDR1 is ENHRY and CDR2 is SYGVKD. CDR3: CATHGVTQETQYF. The CDR3 DNA sequence: TGTGCCACTCATGGGGTAACCCAAGAGACCCAGTACTTC.

The chain employs TRBV9 and TRBJ2-3, with D hard to call. This CDR3 spans 16 amino acids. V lost 2 bases, J lost 3 bases, and 16 bases lay in between. The germline V gene encodes CDR1 SGDLS and CDR2 YYNGEE. CDR3 sequence: CASSVQTTLGTDTQYF. The DNA of the CDR3 is TGTGCCAGCAGCGTTCAGACGACCCTCGGGACAGATACGCAGTATTTT. The full variable domain, rest sourced from reference TRBV9 and TRBJ2-3, is DSGVTQTPKHLITATGQRVTLRCSPRSGDLSVYWYQQSLDQGLQFLIQYYNGEERAKGNILERFSAQQFPDLHSELNLSSLELGDSALYFCASSVQTTLGTDTQYFGPGTRLTVL.

This chain links TRBV20-1 with TRBJ2-1, with D perhaps given as TRBD1 or TRBD2 (5 bases each). The germline V gene encodes CDR1 DFQATT and CDR2 SNEGSKA (reference sequence). V was trimmed by 6 bases and J by 2 bases, leaving 20 bases between them. This CDR3 contains 16 residues. CDR3 loop: CSARGWKTFTYNEQFF. The CDR3, as DNA: TGCAGTGCGAGGGGATGGAAAACCTTTACCTACAATGAGCAGTTCTTC.

J is TRBJ2-1 and V is TRBV9; 7 nucleotides match TRBD1. The CDR3 sequence is 17 residues long. Germline values: CDR1 SGDLS, CDR2 YYNGEE. With 0 bases clipped from V and 0 bases from J, the junction kept 6 bases outside the gene matches. The CDR3 region is CASSVVTGVSSYNEQFF. The DNA of the CDR3 is TGTGCCAGCAGCGTAGTAACAGGGGTAAGCTCCTACAATGAGCAGTTCTTC.

This clonotype has only a few counts. J is TRBJ2-7 and V is TRBV29-1; weak D call: TRBD2 (5 bases). This CDR3 comprises 14 residues. Trimming removed 5 bases at V and 0 bases at J, with 14 bases between. CDR1 and CDR2 from the germline V gene are SQVTM and ANQGSEA. The CDR3 DNA reads TGCAGCGTTTACGTAAGCGGCCACTCCTACGAGCAGTACTTC. This codes for CSVYVSGHSYEQYF.

This clonotype was seen ten or more times. The genes are TRBV4-2 and TRBJ1-1; 10 positions match TRBD1. Germline V lookup: CDR1 LGHNA, CDR2 YNFKEQ. The CDR3 consists of 16 residues. V lost 1 base and J lost 7; bases outside the gene matches: 9. The CDR3 DNA sequence: TGTGCCAGCAGCCAAGGTCCCCGACAGGGGGCAGATGAAGCTTTCTTT. It is translated as CASSQGPRQGADEAFF.

In its sample, this clonotype was seen many times. The chain carries TRBV20-1 and TRBJ2-5; 9 bases agree with TRBD2. Germline lookup yields CDR1 DFQATT and CDR2 SNEGSKA (reference sequence). The CDR3 spans 14 residues. V lost 4 bases to trimming and J lost 2 bases; unmatched junction nucleotides: 5. Here the CDR3 reads CSAIKAGGQETQYF. DNA of the CDR3: TGCAGTGCTATTAAAGCGGGGGGACAAGAGACCCAGTACTTC.

There are a few counts of this clonotype. The chain has TRBV7-2 and TRBJ2-1; a weak D match, TRBD2 (5 bases). The germline V gene encodes CDR1 SGHTA and CDR2 FQGNSA. The CDR3 totals 14 residues. Trimming took 2 bases from V and 3 from J, leaving 8 bases between them. This chain's CDR3 is CASSLLADYNEQFF. The CDR3 bases are TGTGCCAGCAGCTTACTAGCAGACTACAATGAGCAGTTCTTC.

The sample holds many counts of this clonotype. The genes are TRBV7-6 and TRBJ2-7; D is possibly TRBD1 (6 bases). V lost 1 base, J lost 1 base, and 17 bases lay in between. This CDR3 spans 17 amino acids. Per germline, CDR1 SGHVS and CDR2 FNYEAQ. The CDR3 DNA reads as TGTGCCAGCAGCTTAGGGAGAGCCGGGACATTTTCCTACGAGCAGTACTTC. This translates into CASSLGRAGTFSYEQYF. The full variable domain, in which reference TRBV7-6 and TRBJ2-7 provide the parts outside the CDR3, is GAGVSQSPRYKVTKRGQDVALRCDPISGHVSLYWYRQALGQGPEFLTYFNYEAQQDKSGLPNDRFSAERPEGSISTLTIQRTEQRDSAMYRCASSLGRAGTFSYEQYFGPGTRLTVT.

The CDR3 here is CASSLDSGTGELFF. The CDR3, as DNA: TGTGCCAGCAGCTTAGACAGCGGTACCGGGGAGCTGTTTTTT. The chain uses TRBV7-2 and TRBJ2-2; D is perhaps TRBD2 (5 bases). The CDR3 is made up of 14 amino acids. V lost 1 base to trimming and J lost 5 bases, with 8 bases between them. The germline V gene has CDR1 SGHTA and CDR2 FQGNSA.

This clonotype has a count of ten or more. The chain links TRBV29-1 to TRBJ2-5, with unresolved D. The CDR3 totals 13 residues. V dropped 3 bases and J dropped 4 bases, with 12 bases sitting between them. Germline assignment: CDR1 SQVTM and CDR2 ANQGSEA. The CDR3 nucleotides read TGCAGCGTTGAGGGCAGAGGCAGAGAGACCCAGTACTTC. It translates to CSVEGRGRETQYF.

The chain couples TRBV5-1 to TRBJ2-1; TRBD1 agrees at 8 bases. V gave up 4 bases and J gave up 6 bases; unmatched junction bases: 6. The CDR3 consists of 14 residues. Germline-derived CDR1 and CDR2 are SGHRS and YFSETQ. The CDR3 loop reads CASSPYGQGNEQFF. Written as DNA, the CDR3 is TGCGCCAGCAGCCCCTATGGACAGGGCAATGAGCAGTTCTTC.

This chain joins TRBV7-2 and TRBJ1-2; perhaps TRBD1 as D (5 bases). The germline CDR1 and CDR2 sequences are SGHTA and FQGNSA. This CDR3 is built from 15 residues. The germline V and J ends were trimmed by 1 base and 0 bases, with 9 bases remaining between them. The CDR3 spells CASSLEGFANYGYTF. Written as DNA, the CDR3 is TGTGCCAGCAGCTTAGAGGGGTTTGCTAACTATGGCTACACCTTC.

This clonotype appeared a few times. The gene calls are TRBV20-1 and TRBJ1-1; no reliable D call. CDR1 and CDR2 (germline): DFQATT, SNEGSKA (reference sequence). The V end lost 4 bases, the J end lost 2 bases, and 8 bases lay between the germline ends. The CDR3 consists of 12 residues. Written as DNA, the CDR3 is TGCAGTGCTATCCACCGAAACACTGAAGCTTTCTTT. This sequence encodes CSAIHRNTEAFF.

This clonotype was picked up a small number of times. This rearrangement joins TRBV7-2 to TRBJ2-7; no clear D gene. The germline V gene has CDR1 SGHTA and CDR2 FQGNSA. V was trimmed by 2 bases and J by 6 bases, leaving 11 bases between them. The CDR3 runs to 13 residues. CDR3 sequence (DNA): TGTGCCAGCAGCTTAATCAGACTGAGCGAGCAGTACTTC. Translation: CASSLIRLSEQYF.

This clonotype was observed many times. The chain has TRBV4-2 and TRBJ1-6; D gene uncertain. The CDR3 length is 17 residues. The V gene's germline CDR1 is LGHNA and CDR2 YNFKEQ. Deletions cut 1 base from V and 0 bases from J, with 10 bases between. The CDR3 protein is CASSQGAYPSYNSPLHF. The CDR3 coding sequence is TGTGCCAGCAGCCAAGGGGCATATCCCTCCTATAATTCACCCCTCCACTTT.

The table lists this clonotype with many counts. The chain joins TRBV12-3 or TRBV12-4 to TRBJ2-1; D ambiguous. With 2 bases removed from V and 0 bases from J, the gap between germline ends came to 5 bases. The CDR3 totals 14 residues. CDR3 bases: TGTGCCAGCAGTTTAAGGTTCTCCTACAATGAGCAGTTCTTC. It yields the protein CASSLRFSYNEQFF.